The 18 T cell receptor beta chains reported below all come from one sample, sequenced in a study of shared clonotypes between healthy human individuals. Here immunoSEQ multiplex PCR was the method, and the copy in TCRdb shows in-frame clones only, minus some. The sample contains hundreds of thousands of clones, around 75% of which appear only once. The sequencing input was PBMCs. The receptors originated from a middle-aged woman in good health. Some clones in this sample may be carry-over from other donors' samples.

The chain links TRBV27 to TRBJ2-7; tentatively, D is TRBD1 or TRBD2 (6 bases each). Trimming took off 7 bases at V and 3 bases at J, with 25 bases between the two ends. This CDR3 spans 17 amino acids. The germline gives CDR1 MNHEY, CDR2 SMNVEV (reference sequence). The CDR3 nucleotides are TGTGCCAGCACCTCTCGGGGACTGGGGGGCCCTGGCTACGAGCAGTACTTC. Protein sequence: CASTSRGLGGPGYEQYF.

This clone came up once. V and J are TRBV5-6 and TRBJ2-5; TRBD1 aligns across 9 bases. Germline CDR1 reads SGHDT; CDR2 reads YYEEEE. This CDR3 comprises 17 residues. V lost 0 bases to trimming and J lost 5 bases; unmatched junction nucleotides: 11. CDR3 loop: CASSLVMGGQGEETQYF. The CDR3 coding sequence is TGTGCCAGCAGCTTGGTAATGGGGGGACAGGGTGAGGAGACCCAGTACTTC.

The V and J genes are TRBV7-9 and TRBJ2-1, with 9 bases matching TRBD1. Germline CDR1 and CDR2: SEHNR and FQNEAQ (reference sequence). The CDR3 spans 12 residues. The V and J ends lost 4 bases and 15 bases, in that order; junction bases with no gene match: 7. For the CDR3, the DNA is TGTGCCAGCAGCTCCCACAGGGGGCACGCGTTCTTC. Residues: CASSSHRGHAFF.

The V call is TRBV10-1, the J call TRBJ2-3; 9 nucleotides align to TRBD2. The CDR3 length is 16 residues. CDR1 is WNHNN, CDR2 SYGVQD, per germline (reference sequence). The J segment lost 4 bases and the V segment lost 4 bases, leaving 9 bases of the junction unmatched. CDR3 nucleotides: TGCGCCAGCAGTGCGGAGGGACTAGCCTTTCCAGATACGCAGTATTTT. Protein sequence: CASSAEGLAFPDTQYF.

This chain links TRBV2 with TRBJ1-1; 9 bases agree with TRBD1. The V gene end was trimmed by 8 bases and the J gene end by 0 bases; junction bases not matched to a gene: 13. The V gene's germline CDR1 is SNHLY and CDR2 FYNNEI. This CDR3 comprises 17 residues. For the CDR3, the DNA is TGTGCCAGCTCGGGGGGACAGGGTAAAGGAGTGAACACTGAAGCTTTCTTT. Its protein is CASSGGQGKGVNTEAFF.

This chain connects TRBV7-6 to TRBJ1-1; D is uncertain. V was pared by 5 bases and J by 1 base, with 17 bases between. In germline, CDR1 is SGHVS, CDR2 FNYEAQ. The CDR3 has 16 amino acids. The CDR3 sequence: CASSTRHDWRNTEAFF. The CDR3 coding sequence is TGTGCCAGCAGCACCAGACACGACTGGAGGAACACTGAAGCTTTCTTT.

The chain combines TRBV5-1 with TRBJ2-1; 10 bases map to TRBD1. CDR1 is SGHRS and CDR2 is YFSETQ in the germline V gene. With 3 bases clipped from V and 5 bases from J, the junction kept 2 bases outside the gene matches. The length of the CDR3 is 14 residues. DNA for the CDR3: TGCGCCAGCAGCTCGGACAGGGGGAACAATGAGCAGTTCTTC. Amino acids: CASSSDRGNNEQFF.

This chain joins TRBV30 and TRBJ2-5, with a weak D call TRBD1 (6 bases). The end of the DNA is better explained by TRBJ2-7, so the J call may be wrong. This CDR3 region has 14 residues. Germline CDR1 and CDR2: GTSNPN and SVGIG (reference sequence). The CDR3 nucleotides read TGTGCCTGGAGTAGGACAGTACCCTCCTACGAGCAGTACTTC. Translated, it gives CAWSRTVPSYEQYF.

The sample holds a few counts of this clone. The chain recombines TRBV5-5 with TRBJ2-1, with TRBD2 as a possible D gene (6 bases). The CDR3 consists of 15 residues. Germline CDR1 reads SGHKS; CDR2 reads YYEKEE (reference sequence). Trimming shortened V by 3 bases and J by 5 bases, and 15 bases separated the two germline ends. CDR3: CASSSGGRNHNEQFF. The CDR3 region has the DNA TGTGCCAGCAGCTCCGGGGGTCGGAACCACAATGAGCAGTTCTTC.

This clone has just a few counts. The chain uses TRBV7-9 and TRBJ2-1, with unresolved D. The CDR3 is made up of 13 amino acids. The germline gives CDR1 SEHNR, CDR2 FQNEAQ (reference sequence). V lost 2 bases and J 8 bases, leaving 10 bases between the germline ends. DNA for the CDR3: TGTGCCAGCAGCTTAAGGTTACCAGATGAGCAGTTCTTC. This codes for CASSLRLPDEQFF. Filled out from reference TRBV7-9 and TRBJ2-1, the complete variable domain reads DTGVSQNPRHKITKRGQNVTFRCDPISEHNRLYWYRQTLGQGPEFLTYFQNEAQLEKSRLLSDRFSAERPKGSFSTLEIQRTEQGDSAMYLCASSLRLPDEQFFGPGTRLTVL.

The table lists this clone with a few counts. The chain uses TRBV5-1 and TRBJ2-7; D gene ambiguous. CDR1 is SGHRS and CDR2 is YFSETQ in the germline V gene. Trimming stripped 0 bases from V and 2 bases from J, with 9 bases between. The CDR3 extends over 14 amino acids. The CDR3 is CASSLEADAYEQYF. DNA for the CDR3: TGCGCCAGCAGCTTGGAGGCAGACGCCTACGAGCAGTACTTC.

V usage is TRBV4-1 and J usage is TRBJ1-2; no clear D. The germline V gene has CDR1 MGHRA and CDR2 YSYEKL. The CDR3 has 13 amino acids. V lost 1 base to trimming and J lost 3 bases, with 6 bases between them. The CDR3 sequence: CASSQGGYYGYTF. Written as DNA, the CDR3 is TGCGCCAGCAGCCAAGGCGGTTACTATGGCTACACCTTC.

CDR3: CASSLAAQAVNTEAFF. CDR3 DNA: TGTGCCAGCAGCTTAGCCGCGCAGGCAGTGAACACTGAAGCTTTCTTT. This chain uses TRBV11-2 with TRBJ1-1; D is unclear. Trimming removed 1 base at V and 0 bases at J, with 12 bases between. Looked up from germline, CDR1 is SGHAT and CDR2 is FQNNGV. The CDR3 length is 16 residues.

The V gene is TRBV30, the J gene TRBJ1-2; D call uncertain. CDR3 length: 15 residues. V gave up 2 bases and J gave up 4 bases, with 17 bases separating them. CDR1 GTSNPN and CDR2 SVGIG come from the germline V gene (reference sequence). The CDR3: CAWSPVAVILYGYTF. In nucleotides, the CDR3 is TGTGCCTGGAGTCCAGTGGCAGTTATTCTCTATGGCTACACCTTC. The full variable domain, with the rest looked up from reference TRBV30 and TRBJ1-2, is SQTIHQWPATLVQPVGSPLSLECTVEGTSNPNLYWYRQAAGRGLQLLFYSVGIGQISSEVPQNLSASRPQDRQFILSSKKLLLSDSGFYLCAWSPVAVILYGYTFGSGTRLTVV.

The V call is TRBV2, the J call TRBJ1-6; maybe TRBD1 (5 bases). Trimming left V 7 bases short and J 9 bases short, with 16 bases between. The CDR3 is 14 amino acids. Germline-derived CDR1 and CDR2 are SNHLY and FYNNEI. The CDR3 DNA follows: TGTGCCAGCAACGACGTGGGGCAATCTTCACCCCTCCACTTT. Residues: CASNDVGQSSPLHF. The full variable domain, in which reference TRBV2 and TRBJ1-6 provide the parts outside the CDR3, is EPEVTQTPSHQVTQMGQEVILRCVPISNHLYFYWYRQILGQKVEFLVSFYNNEISEKSEIFDDQFSVERPDGSNFTLKIRSTKLEDSAMYFCASNDVGQSSPLHFGNGTRLTVT.

CDR3 sequence reads: CASSQEPPEGGETQYF. In DNA, the CDR3 is TGTGCCAGCAGCCAAGAGCCCCCGGAGGGAGGGGAGACCCAGTACTTC. The gene calls are TRBV4-2 and TRBJ2-5, with 7 bases that match TRBD2. Germline loops: CDR1 LGHNA, CDR2 YNFKEQ. With V trimmed by 0 bases and J by 5 bases, 9 bases remained unmatched. The CDR3 loop spans 16 amino acids.

CDR3 nucleotide sequence: TGTGCCAGCAGCTCGAAACCAAGACAGGCGCTAGCCAAAAACATTCAGTACTTC. Its translation: CASSSKPRQALAKNIQYF. The chain links TRBV12-1 to TRBJ2-4; the table's TRBD1 call for D was not verified on the DNA. TRBV12-1 is labeled a pseudogene. The CDR3 totals 18 residues.

The chain joins TRBV18 to TRBJ2-3; tentative D call: TRBD2 (6 bases). Deletions cut 3 bases from V and 4 bases from J, with 14 bases between. Germline-derived CDR1 and CDR2 are KGHSH and LQKENI. The CDR3 is 15 residues long. CDR3 protein: CASSPDSLAADTQYF. DNA of the CDR3: TGTGCCAGCTCACCTGACAGTTTAGCGGCAGATACGCAGTATTTT.